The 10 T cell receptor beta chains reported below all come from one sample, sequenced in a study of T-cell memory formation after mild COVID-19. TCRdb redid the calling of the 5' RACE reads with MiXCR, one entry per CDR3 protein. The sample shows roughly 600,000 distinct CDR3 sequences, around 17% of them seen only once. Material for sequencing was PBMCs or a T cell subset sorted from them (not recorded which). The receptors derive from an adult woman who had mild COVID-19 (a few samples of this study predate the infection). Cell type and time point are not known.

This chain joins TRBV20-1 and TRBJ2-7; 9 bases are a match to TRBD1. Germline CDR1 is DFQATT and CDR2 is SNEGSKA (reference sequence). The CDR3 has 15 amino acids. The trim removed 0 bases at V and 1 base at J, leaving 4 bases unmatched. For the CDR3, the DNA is TGCAGTGCTAGAGATCTGACAGGGGGGTCCTACGAGCAGTACTTC. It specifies CSARDLTGGSYEQYF.

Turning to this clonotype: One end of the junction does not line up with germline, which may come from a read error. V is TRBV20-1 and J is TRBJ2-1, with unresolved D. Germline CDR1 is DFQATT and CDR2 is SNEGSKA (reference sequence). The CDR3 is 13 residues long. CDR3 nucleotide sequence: TGCAGTGCGAGAGCCCCGAATTACAATGAGCAGTTCTTC. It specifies CSARAPNYNEQFF.

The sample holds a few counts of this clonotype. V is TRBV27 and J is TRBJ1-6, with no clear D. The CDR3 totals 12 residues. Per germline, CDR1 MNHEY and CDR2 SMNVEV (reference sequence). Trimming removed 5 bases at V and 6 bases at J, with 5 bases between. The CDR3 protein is CASSRFNSPLHF. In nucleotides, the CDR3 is TGTGCCAGCAGTCGCTTTAATTCACCCCTCCACTTT.

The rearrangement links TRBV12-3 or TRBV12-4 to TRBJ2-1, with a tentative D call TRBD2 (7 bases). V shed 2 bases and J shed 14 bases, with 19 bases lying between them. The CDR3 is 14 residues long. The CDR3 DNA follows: TGTGCCAGCAGTTTAAAGGGGGGGAGTCGCGGCAAGTTCTTC. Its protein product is CASSLKGGSRGKFF.

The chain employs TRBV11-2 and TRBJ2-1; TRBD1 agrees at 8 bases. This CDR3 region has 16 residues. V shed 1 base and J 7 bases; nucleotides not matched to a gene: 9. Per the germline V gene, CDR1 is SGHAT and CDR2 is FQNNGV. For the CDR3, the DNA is TGTGCCAGCAGCTTAGCGCTAGGACAGGGTTGGAATGAGCAGTTCTTC. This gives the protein CASSLALGQGWNEQFF.

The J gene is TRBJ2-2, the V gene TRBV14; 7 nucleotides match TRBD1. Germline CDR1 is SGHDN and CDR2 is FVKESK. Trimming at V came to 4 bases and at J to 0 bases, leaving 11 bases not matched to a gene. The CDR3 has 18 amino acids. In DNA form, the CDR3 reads TGTGCCAGCAGCCCTGGGATAGGGGGCCTTGCGAACACCGGGGAGCTGTTTTTT. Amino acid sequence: CASSPGIGGLANTGELFF.

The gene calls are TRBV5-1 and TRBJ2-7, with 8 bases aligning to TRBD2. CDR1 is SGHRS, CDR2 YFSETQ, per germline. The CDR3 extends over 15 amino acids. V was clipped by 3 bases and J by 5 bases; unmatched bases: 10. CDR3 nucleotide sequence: TGCGCCAGCAGCTGGCAACGGGGGGGCCCCGACGAGCAGTACTTC. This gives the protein CASSWQRGGPDEQYF.

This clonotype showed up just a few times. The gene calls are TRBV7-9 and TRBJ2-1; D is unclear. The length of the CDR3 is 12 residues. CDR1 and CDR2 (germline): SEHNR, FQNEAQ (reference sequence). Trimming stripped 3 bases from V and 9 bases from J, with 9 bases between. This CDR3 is CASSFAGVEQFF. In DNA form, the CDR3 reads TGTGCCAGCAGCTTTGCAGGAGTTGAGCAGTTCTTC.

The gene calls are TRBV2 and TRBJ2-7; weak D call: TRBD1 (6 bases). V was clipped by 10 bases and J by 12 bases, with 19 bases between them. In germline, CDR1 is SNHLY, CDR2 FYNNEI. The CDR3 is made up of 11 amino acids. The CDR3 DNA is TGTGCCATCCTGGCAGGGGCCCGGGCGTACTTC. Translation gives CAILAGARAYF.

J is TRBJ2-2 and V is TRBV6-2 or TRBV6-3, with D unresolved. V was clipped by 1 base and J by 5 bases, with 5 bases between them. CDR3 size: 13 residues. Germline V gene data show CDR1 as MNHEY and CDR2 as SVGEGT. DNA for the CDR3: TGTGCCAGCAGTTACTACACTACCGGGGAGCTGTTTTTT. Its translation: CASSYYTTGELFF.